This T cell receptor beta chain was found in a study of metastatic and nonmetastatic thyroid tumors. Across the whole study: Repertoires of blood and of tissue (tumor or nodule) from malignant and benign thyroid patients were compared. General study results and limits: According to reports, the diversity of TCR beta was significantly higher in malignant thyroid tumors than in benign nodules, and this held in both blood and tumor samples.

There are a few counts of this clone. Its specificity is not known. In the study's own analysis: Construction of a distant-metastasis classifier for papillary thyroid cancer relied on CDR3 differences across clinicopathological groups. TCRdb recomputed clones from the PCR reads via MiXCR. The V and J calls were not made by the authors but by TCRdb's processing. The sample has 35,000 to 40,000 clones, 20% to 25% seen once. The ends were cut back, 0 bases at V and 4 bases at J, with 18 bases in the middle. The CDR3 consists of 18 residues. Per the germline V gene, CDR1 is MNHEY and CDR2 is SVGAGI. Before thyroid surgery, none of the patients had received any treatment.

The rearrangement uses TRBV6-5 and TRBJ2-2, with D perhaps matching TRBD2 (6 bases). The sample was blood. The clonotype comes from a female donor with papillary thyroid cancer or a benign thyroid nodule (not recorded which). Some clones in this sample may be carry-over from other donors' samples. This CDR3 is CASSYSGGSDASTGELFF. CDR3 DNA sequence: TGTGCCAGCAGTTACTCTGGAGGGTCTGATGCTAGCACCGGGGAGCTGTTTTTT.